This entry describes one T cell receptor beta chain. The data derive from a study of blood T cell repertoires in COVID-19. From germline, CDR1 is SQVTM and CDR2 ANQGSEA. Trimming cost V 6 bases and J 5 bases, with 13 bases left between them. This CDR3 spans 12 amino acids. Produced via immunoSEQ multiplex PCR; TCRdb's table is partial and in-frame only. The sample includes approximately 290,000 clones, over 75% of them seen just once. Sequenced material: peripheral blood. V is TRBV29-1 and J is TRBJ1-1; D is possibly TRBD1 (6 bases). This clonotype was sampled from a human donor with COVID-19, enrolled during active disease. The donor label of this sample is uncertain. CDR3 in amino acids: CSVEIQGTEAFF. Here the CDR3 DNA reads TGCAGCGTCGAAATTCAGGGGACTGAAGCTTTCTTT.